The 18 T cell receptor beta chains presented below share a single source sample, sequenced in a study of cytomegalovirus exposure and HLA in healthy donors. PCR employed 60 Vbeta and 13 Jbeta primers. The data were produced by immunoSEQ multiplex PCR, yet TCRdb's version contains in-frame clones alone and is incomplete. The sample has roughly 120,000 clones; roughly 77% are singletons. Sequenced sample: PBMCs. The receptor set was obtained from a woman aged 30 to 39 in good health and CMV-seronegative.

The V and J genes are TRBV28 and TRBJ2-5, with 10 nucleotides matching TRBD2. Germline trimming cut 5 bases from V and 5 bases from J; bases unmatched to any gene: 11. In germline, CDR1 is MDHEN, CDR2 SYDVKM. The CDR3 loop spans 16 amino acids. CDR3: CASSNLPLAGAETQYF. In DNA form, the CDR3 reads TGTGCCAGCAGTAACCTCCCCCTAGCGGGGGCCGAGACCCAGTACTTC.

This rearrangement joins TRBV5-4 to TRBJ2-1; 11 bases match TRBD2. J lost 5 bases, V lost 1 base, and 8 bases had no gene match. The CDR3 runs 17 residues. Germline values: CDR1 SGHNT, CDR2 YYREEE (reference sequence). CDR3 nucleotides: TGTGCCAGCAGCTTGATATCTCTAGCGGGAGGTCACAATGAGCAGTTCTTC. This encodes CASSLISLAGGHNEQFF.

This clone was seen only a few times. This rearrangement joins TRBV6-1 to TRBJ1-6; D ambiguous. The V gene lost 2 bases and the J gene lost 7 bases, with 12 bases spanning the gap. Germline V lookup: CDR1 MNHNS, CDR2 SASEGT. The length of the CDR3 is 15 residues. The CDR3 protein is CASSELAIWNSPLHF. CDR3 coding DNA: TGTGCCAGCAGTGAATTGGCAATCTGGAATTCACCCCTCCACTTT.

The chain links TRBV7-3 to TRBJ2-5, with D possibly being TRBD1 (5 bases). Germline V CDR1 and CDR2: SGHTA, FQGTGA. The CDR3 spans 14 residues. Trimming cost V 1 base and J 4 bases, with 10 bases left between them. CDR3 bases: TGTGCCAGCAGCTTAAGTGGTCAGGGAGAGACCCAGTACTTC. Protein sequence: CASSLSGQGETQYF.

This chain joins TRBV19 and TRBJ2-7; a weak D match, TRBD1 (6 bases). The CDR3 contains 16 residues. V was cut by 6 bases and J by 0 bases, with 18 bases left in between. The germline V gene has CDR1 LNHDA and CDR2 SQIVND (reference sequence). CDR3 amino acids: CASRGIGDKSSYEQYF. The CDR3 DNA sequence: TGTGCCAGTAGAGGAATCGGGGACAAAAGCTCCTACGAGCAGTACTTC.

This clone was detected once. The rearrangement uses TRBV4-1 and TRBJ2-7; 8 bases align to TRBD2. Germline CDR1 and CDR2: MGHRA and YSYEKL. V was pared by 3 bases and J by 0 bases, with 19 bases of the junction left unmatched. The CDR3 runs to 20 residues. The CDR3 region has the DNA TGCGCCAGCAGCCACCCGGGTGCGACTAGCGCAAAGCAGGTCTCCTACGAGCAGTACTTC. It specifies CASSHPGATSAKQVSYEQYF.

CDR3: CASRQGPFNQPQHF. For the CDR3, the DNA is TGTGCCAGCAGACAGGGTCCCTTCAATCAGCCCCAGCATTTT. V and J are TRBV27 and TRBJ1-5, with a weak D call TRBD1 (6 bases). Looked up from germline, CDR1 is MNHEY and CDR2 is SMNVEV (reference sequence). This CDR3 is built from 14 residues. V was shortened by 6 bases and J by 3 bases, with 12 bases between the two germline ends.

This chain joins TRBV4-1 and TRBJ1-2, with unresolved D. The germline V gene has CDR1 MGHRA and CDR2 YSYEKL. The CDR3 runs 15 residues. V gave up 2 bases and J gave up 6 bases, with 16 bases separating them. This CDR3 is CASSQQYGERDGYTF. The CDR3 region has the DNA TGCGCCAGCAGCCAACAGTACGGGGAGCGTGATGGCTACACCTTC.

The V gene is TRBV18, the J gene TRBJ1-5; D gene ambiguous. CDR1 is KGHSH and CDR2 is LQKENI in the germline V gene. The V gene lost 0 bases and the J gene lost 7 bases, with 13 bases spanning the gap. CDR3 length: 15 residues. CDR3 nucleotide sequence: TGTGCCAGCTCACCACCAGGATCGGGGTGGCAGCCCCAGCATTTT. Residues: CASSPPGSGWQPQHF.

The chain combines TRBV19 with TRBJ2-5; 11 bases are a match to TRBD2. With 5 bases clipped from V and 4 bases from J, the junction kept 0 bases outside the gene matches. From germline, CDR1 is LNHDA and CDR2 SQIVND (reference sequence). The CDR3 is 13 residues long. Here the CDR3 reads CASSLAGGETQYF. DNA of the CDR3: TGTGCCAGTAGTCTAGCGGGAGGAGAGACCCAGTACTTC. The full variable domain, its missing parts supplied by reference TRBV19 and TRBJ2-5, is DGGITQSPKYLFRKEGQNVTLSCEQNLNHDAMYWYRQDPGQGLRLIYYSQIVNDFQKGDIAEGYSVSREKKESFPLTVTSAQKNPTAFYLCASSLAGGETQYFGPGTRLLVL.

V usage is TRBV7-2 and J usage is TRBJ2-5; D is undetermined. Germline CDR1 and CDR2: SGHTA and FQGNSA. Trimming removed 5 bases from V and 8 bases from J, with 12 bases in between. This CDR3 region has 12 residues. CDR3 bases: TGTGCCAGCAGCGTAACCCCTAGTACCCAGTACTTC. Amino acids: CASSVTPSTQYF.

This clone was counted a few times. This sequence joins TRBV5-6 and TRBJ2-6; 8 nucleotides agree with TRBD1. This CDR3 spans 19 amino acids. Trimming cost V 4 bases and J 3 bases; bases outside gene matches: 15. Germline V lookup: CDR1 SGHDT, CDR2 YYEEEE. DNA of the CDR3: TGTGCCAGCAGCCCCCAGGGGGCCTCCCTTCTCTTTGGGGCCAACGTCCTGACTTTC. Protein: CASSPQGASLLFGANVLTF. The whole variable domain, filled in from reference TRBV5-6 and TRBJ2-6, reads DAGVTQSPTHLIKTRGQQVTLRCSPKSGHDTVSWYQQALGQGPQFIFQYYEEEERQRGNFPDRFSGHQFPNYSSELNVNALLLGDSALYLCASSPQGASLLFGANVLTFGAGSRLTVL.

The CDR3 loop reads CASSVTGGYEQYF. CDR3 sequence (DNA): TGTGCCAGTAGTGTGACAGGGGGCTACGAGCAGTACTTC. The chain joins TRBV19 to TRBJ2-7, with 9 positions matching TRBD1. Germline loops: CDR1 LNHDA, CDR2 SQIVND (reference sequence). Losses at the gene ends were 5 bases for V and 3 bases for J; bases not matched to a gene: 2. The CDR3 extends over 13 amino acids.

CDR3 DNA: TGTGCCAGCAGTTGGACAGGCTTCAACTCCTACGAGCAGTACTTC. It encodes CASSWTGFNSYEQYF. The chain carries TRBV27 and TRBJ2-7, with 7 bases fitting TRBD1. From germline, CDR1 is MNHEY and CDR2 SMNVEV (reference sequence). V was pared by 4 bases and J by 0 bases, with 6 bases of the junction left unmatched. The CDR3 sequence is 15 residues long.

The table lists this clone with a count of one. This sequence joins TRBV19 and TRBJ1-5; D gene unclear. This CDR3 has 15 residues. The germline V and J ends were trimmed by 7 bases and 0 bases, with 13 bases remaining between them. Looked up from germline, CDR1 is LNHDA and CDR2 is SQIVND (reference sequence). The CDR3 DNA follows: TGTGCCAGTAACCCGGGAGCATATAGCAATCAGCCCCAGCATTTT. The encoded protein is CASNPGAYSNQPQHF.

In nucleotides, the CDR3 is TGTGCCAGCAGTGATTTCATGCGTCAGCCCCAGCATTTT. This gives the protein CASSDFMRQPQHF. The rearrangement joins TRBV6-1 to TRBJ1-5, with D uncertain. This CDR3 comprises 13 residues. The germline V gene encodes CDR1 MNHNS and CDR2 SASEGT. Trimming took off 3 bases at V and 6 bases at J, with 9 bases between the two ends.

This chain connects TRBV9 to TRBJ1-3, with TRBD1 matching over 7 bases. There are 14 residues in the CDR3. With 3 bases clipped from V and 4 bases from J, the junction kept 4 bases outside the gene matches. Germline V gene data show CDR1 as SGDLS and CDR2 as YYNGEE. The CDR3 loop is CASSGQGGGNTIYF. CDR3 DNA sequence: TGTGCCAGCAGCGGACAGGGTGGAGGAAACACCATATATTTT.

V is TRBV9 and J is TRBJ2-1; D might be TRBD1 (5 bases). CDR3 length equals 14 residues. Trimming removed 0 bases from V and 6 bases from J, with 10 bases in between. Germline CDR1 SGDLS, CDR2 YYNGEE. The CDR3 loop reads CASSVGGLSNEQFF. The CDR3, as DNA: TGTGCCAGCAGCGTAGGGGGCCTCTCCAATGAGCAGTTCTTC.